The rows below give T cell receptor beta chains drawn from one sample of a study of post-analysis software for immune sequencing data. TCRdb reprocessed the PCR reads with MiXCR, giving one entry per CDR3 protein. The profile shows about 770,000 distinct CDR3 sequences, just over 45% of them singletons. What was sequenced was blood. All receptors come from a girl aged 10-17 years with multiple sclerosis. Both conserved end residues are trimmed from each CDR3. The order of the fields is J gene, V gene, CDR3 protein.

TRBJ2-3 | TRBV9 | ASSGSPKLLPTDTQY
TRBJ2-3 | TRBV29-1 | SVMTSGSPSTDTQY
TRBJ2-7 | TRBV6-5 | ASSYSSLGGLGEQY
TRBJ2-3 | TRBV29-1 | SVEGGSGGTDTQY
TRBJ1-1 | TRBV4-3 | ASSQDTGQGGTEAF
TRBJ2-7 | TRBV30 | AWSVGGTGYEQY
TRBJ2-7 | TRBV9 | ASSGGGTPYEQY
TRBJ1-1 | TRBV5-8 | ASSLVAGTGDTEAF
TRBJ2-7 | TRBV12-3/TRBV12-4 | ASSLGSSGFLQY
TRBJ1-6 | TRBV7-9 | ASRSPDPNSPLH